This is a list of T cell receptor beta chains from one sample in a study of CD8+CD57+ T cells in acquired aplastic anemia. MiXCR, applied by TCRdb to the reads, yields one record per CDR3 protein. The table lists about 200,000 distinct CDR3 sequences, about 62% of them singletons, with about 60% in the top ten. Sequenced sample: sorted CD4+, CD8+, or CD8+CD57+ T cells (not recorded which) from PBMCs. These receptors were collected from a human donor with aplastic anemia. Both conserved end residues are part of each CDR3. A D gene is named only where the DNA matches it firmly. Part of the rows lack a size; the others show once, few, many or a class for expanded clones.

J | D | size | V | DNA | CDR3
TRBJ2-7 | NA | NA | TRBV7-2 | TGTGCCAGCAGTAAGACTGGGCGTGGAGCCTACGAGCAGTACTTC | CASSKTGRGAYEQYF
TRBJ1-1 | TRBD1 | NA | TRBV29-1 | TGCAGCGTTGAAGAGGCGGACAGGGGTATGGCTGAAGCTTTCTTT | CSVEEADRGMAEAFF
TRBJ1-5 | TRBD1 | few | TRBV9 | TGTGCCAGCAGCGGCGGACAGGGGAATCAGCCCCAGCATTTT | CASSGGQGNQPQHF
TRBJ2-1 | NA | few | TRBV24-1 | TGTGCCACCTCTGGATGGGACAATGAGCAGTTCTTC | CATSGWDNEQFF
TRBJ2-1 | NA | NA | TRBV25-1 | TGTGCCAGCAGCGCCATGGGGGGGGGCTGGGACAATGAGCAGTTCTTC | CASSAMGGGWDNEQFF
TRBJ2-1 | TRBD1 | NA | TRBV20-1 | TGCAGTGCTAGAGATCTCGGTCAGGGGGACGATGAGCAGTTCTTC | CSARDLGQGDDEQFF
TRBJ2-2 | NA | NA | TRBV5-1 | TGCGCCAGCAGCTTGTTGTGGCAGAACACCGGGGAGCTGTTTTTT | CASSLLWQNTGELFF
TRBJ2-7 | NA | few | TRBV7-9 | TGTGCCAGCAGCTCCGGGCCGCCAGACAGGAACTTC | CASSSGPPDRNF
TRBJ2-1 | NA | NA | TRBV7-3 | TGTGCCAGCAGCTCCCAATGGGTGAGGGGCTACAATGAGCAGTTCTTC | CASSSQWVRGYNEQFF
TRBJ1-2 | NA | NA | TRBV7-9 | TGTGCCAGCAGCTTAGTAGGGGAATATGGCTACACCTTC | CASSLVGEYGYTF
TRBJ2-3 | NA | NA | TRBV9 | TGTGCCAGCAGCGTAGAGGGGTCAGATACGCAGTATTTT | CASSVEGSDTQYF
TRBJ2-3 | TRBD1 | NA | TRBV24-1 | TGTGCCACCAGTGAACAGGGGGATATTGCAGATACGCAGTATTTT | CATSEQGDIADTQYF
TRBJ1-5 | NA | NA | TRBV15 | TGTGCCACCAGCAGAGATGCTGCTGGGCCCCAGCATTTT | CATSRDAAGPQHF
TRBJ2-1 | NA | few | TRBV14 | TGTGCCAGCAGCCTGATGCATGAGCAGTTCTTC | CASSLMHEQFF
TRBJ2-1 | TRBD2 | few | TRBV15 | TGTGCCACCAGCAGCTCCGCTAGCGGGGGATACAATGAGCAGTTCTTC | CATSSSASGGYNEQFF
TRBJ2-1 | TRBD2 | few | TRBV7-9 | TGTGCCAGTAGCCCAAGGGGACTAGCGGGATTCAATGAGCAGTTCTTC | CASSPRGLAGFNEQFF
TRBJ1-1 | NA | NA | TRBV15 | TGTGCCACCAGCGCCGGAACAGGTAGGAACACTGAAGCTTTCTTT | CATSAGTGRNTEAFF
TRBJ2-7 | NA | NA | TRBV10-3 | TGTGCCATCAGTGAGGGAGAATACGAGCAGTACTTC | CAISEGEYEQYF
TRBJ2-5 | TRBD1 | NA | TRBV6-1 | TGTGCCAGCAGTGAAACTGGACAGGGGTACTTC | CASSETGQGYF
TRBJ2-3 | NA | NA | TRBV9 | TGTGCCAGCAGCGTGCAAGATACGCAGTATTTT | CASSVQDTQYF
TRBJ1-2 | NA | NA | TRBV7-2 | TGTGCCAGCAGCTTAGGTTGGGTCCCTAACTATGGCTACACCTTC | CASSLGWVPNYGYTF
TRBJ1-6 | NA | NA | TRBV12-3/TRBV12-4 | TGTGCCAGCAGCCCTTTGGACAGCTATAATTCACCCCTCCACTTT | CASSPLDSYNSPLHF
TRBJ1-4 | NA | once | TRBV5-1 | TGCGCCAGCAGCTCAACAGGGACTACTAATGAAAAACTGTTTTTT | CASSSTGTTNEKLFF
TRBJ2-1 | NA | NA | TRBV7-9 | TGTGCCAGCAGTCCCACCCGAGGTAGGGACGAGCAGTTCTTC | CASSPTRGRDEQFF
TRBJ2-6 | TRBD2 | NA | TRBV20-1 | TGCAGTGCGAGACCTACTCGGGGGGGTCGGGCCAACGTCCTGACTTTC | CSARPTRGGRANVLTF
TRBJ2-7 | TRBD1 | once | TRBV7-6 | TGTGCCAGCAGCCACGGGACAGTTTCCTACGAGCAGTACTTC | CASSHGTVSYEQYF
TRBJ2-3 | TRBD1 | NA | TRBV12-3/TRBV12-4 | TGTGCCAGCAGTCCGGACAGGGTGGGCACAGATACGCAGTATTTT | CASSPDRVGTDTQYF
TRBJ2-1 | TRBD2 | few | TRBV25-1 | TGTGCCAGCAGTGAATACGGACTAGCGGGACCGGGTGAGCAGTTCTTC | CASSEYGLAGPGEQFF
TRBJ1-1 | NA | once | TRBV5-1 | TGCGCCAGCAGCATAGAAGTGGGGACTGAAGCTTTCTTT | CASSIEVGTEAFF
TRBJ2-7 | NA | NA | TRBV5-1 | TGCGCCAGCAGCTTGACAATAGGGGGTGGCGAGCAGTACTTC | CASSLTIGGGEQYF
TRBJ2-2 | TRBD1 | NA | TRBV7-9 | TGTGCCAGCAGACTACGACAGGGCGGGACCGGGGAGCTGTTTTTT | CASRLRQGGTGELFF
TRBJ2-7 | NA | NA | TRBV14 | TGTGCCAGCAGCCAGGGAGGGGGCTACGAGCAGTACTTC | CASSQGGGYEQYF
TRBJ2-3 | NA | once | TRBV25-1 | TGTGCCAGCAGTGAGGGGGGGCTCGGGACACGAGGCGGGGATACGCAGTATTTT | CASSEGGLGTRGGDTQYF
TRBJ2-2 | NA | NA | TRBV19 | TGTGCCAGTAACGGGGGGGAGCTGTTTTTT | CASNGGELFF
TRBJ2-1 | TRBD2 | NA | TRBV29-1 | TGCAGCGTGGGACTAGCGGGATACGAGCAGTTCTTC | CSVGLAGYEQFF
TRBJ1-6 | NA | NA | TRBV6-1 | TGTGCCAGCACCGAGAATTCACCCCTCCACTTT | CASTENSPLHF
TRBJ2-5 | NA | few | TRBV20-1 | TGCAGTGCTAGTCCCGGGGTGGTAGAGACCCAGTACTTC | CSASPGVVETQYF
TRBJ2-1 | NA | NA | TRBV9 | TGTGCCAGCAGCCCGGGGGAAGCGGTTGGCAATGAGCAGTTCTTC | CASSPGEAVGNEQFF
TRBJ2-1 | TRBD2 | NA | TRBV15 | TGTGCCACCAGCAGAGAAGCCACCTTAGGACTAGCGGGCCCATCGGGTGAGCAGTTCTTC | CATSREATLGLAGPSGEQFF
TRBJ1-5 | NA | NA | TRBV7-8 | TGTGCCAGCAGCTTAGGGGGTTATAGCAATCAGCCCCAGCATTTT | CASSLGGYSNQPQHF
TRBJ2-2 | TRBD1 | NA | TRBV24-1 | TGTGCCACCAGTGACCAACCCGGACAGGGCCGTAGGAGCACCGGGGAGCTGTTTTTT | CATSDQPGQGRRSTGELFF
TRBJ1-1 | NA | NA | TRBV7-2 | TGTGCCAGCAGCTTAGATTCTAGGGTAACGGCTTTCTTT | CASSLDSRVTAFF
TRBJ1-3 | NA | NA | TRBV25-1 | TGTGCCAGCAGTGGTACAGATTCAAACACCATATATTTT | CASSGTDSNTIYF
TRBJ2-1 | NA | NA | TRBV7-6 | TGTGCCAGCAGCTTAGAGGCAGGGTTAAACGACAATGAGCAGTTCTTC | CASSLEAGLNDNEQFF